This T cell receptor beta chain came from a study of OX40 agonist ivuxolimab in advanced cancers. About the research overall: At about 82% male, the cohort had a mean age of about 55 years, ranging from about 23 to 79. Prior checkpoint blockade (anti-PD-1, anti-PD-L1 or anti-CTLA-4) was permitted; 35% to 50% had it.

Enrollment shut out patients with autoimmune disease history or systemic immunosuppression. The sample holds one count of this clone. As yet, its antigen is unknown. Method: immunoSEQ multiplex PCR; TCRdb's copy keeps in-frame clones and lacks some. Of under 45,000 clones in the sample, 74% were seen once. Germline-derived CDR1 and CDR2 are LNHDA and SQIVND (reference sequence). The CDR3 is 14 amino acids. The germline V and J ends were trimmed by 4 bases and 0 bases, with 9 bases remaining between them. Whole-study results and caveats: Averaged across samples, CD8+ T cells carried more expanded clones than CD4+ did.

This chain connects TRBV19 to TRBJ1-1; D might be TRBD1 (5 bases). The sample consisted of CD4+ or CD8+ T cells sorted from blood, taken in a trial of the OX40 agonist ivuxolimab. This receptor was taken from an adult with an advanced solid tumor such as melanoma, head and neck, liver or kidney cancer. CDR3 protein: CASSKGPVNTEAFF. CDR3 sequence (DNA): TGTGCCAGTAGTAAGGGACCCGTGAACACTGAAGCTTTCTTT. Based on the CDR3 plus reference TRBV19 and TRBJ1-1, the full variable domain is DGGITQSPKYLFRKEGQNVTLSCEQNLNHDAMYWYRQDPGQGLRLIYYSQIVNDFQKGDIAEGYSVSREKKESFPLTVTSAQKNPTAFYLCASSKGPVNTEAFFGQGTRLTVV.